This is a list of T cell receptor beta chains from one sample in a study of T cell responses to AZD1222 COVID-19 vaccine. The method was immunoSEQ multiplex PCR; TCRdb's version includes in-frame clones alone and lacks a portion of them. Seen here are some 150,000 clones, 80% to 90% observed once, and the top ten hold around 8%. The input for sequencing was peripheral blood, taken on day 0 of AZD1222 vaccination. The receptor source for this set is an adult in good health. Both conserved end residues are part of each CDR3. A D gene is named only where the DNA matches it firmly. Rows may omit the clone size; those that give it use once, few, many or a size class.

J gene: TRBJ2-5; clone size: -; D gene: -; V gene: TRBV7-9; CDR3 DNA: TGTGCCAGCAGCCGCGCTGAGGGAGAGACCCAGTACTTC; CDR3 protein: CASSRAEGETQYF
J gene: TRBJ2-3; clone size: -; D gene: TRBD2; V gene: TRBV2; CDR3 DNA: TGTGCCAATTCCTCCGGGGGGGATACGCAGTATTTT; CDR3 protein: CANSSGGDTQYF
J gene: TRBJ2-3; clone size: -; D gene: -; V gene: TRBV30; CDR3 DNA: TGTGCCTGGAAGGGGCGTATTCTAAGCACAGATACGCAGTATTTT; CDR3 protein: CAWKGRILSTDTQYF
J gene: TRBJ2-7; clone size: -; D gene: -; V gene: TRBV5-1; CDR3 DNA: TGCGCCAATTACGCGGGACTCTCCTACGAGCAGTACTTC; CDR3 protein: CANYAGLSYEQYF
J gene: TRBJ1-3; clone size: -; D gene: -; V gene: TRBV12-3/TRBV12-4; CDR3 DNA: TGTGCCAGCAGCCGGGACCCCAGAAACACCATATATTTT; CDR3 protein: CASSRDPRNTIYF
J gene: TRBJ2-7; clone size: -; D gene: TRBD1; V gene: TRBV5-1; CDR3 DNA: TGCGCCAGCAGTTTTGGACAGGGTCTCTACGAGCAGTACTTC; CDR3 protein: CASSFGQGLYEQYF
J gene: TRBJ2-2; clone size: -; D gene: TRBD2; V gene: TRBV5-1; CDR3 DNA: TGCGCCAGCAGCTTAGGACTAGCGGGGGGAATCGCGAACACCGGGGAGCTGTTTTTT; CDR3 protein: CASSLGLAGGIANTGELFF
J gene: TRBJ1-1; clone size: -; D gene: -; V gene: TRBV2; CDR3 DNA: TGTGCCAGCAGTGAAACTGGGCCAGCGAAGAACACTGAAGCTTTCTTT; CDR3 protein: CASSETGPAKNTEAFF
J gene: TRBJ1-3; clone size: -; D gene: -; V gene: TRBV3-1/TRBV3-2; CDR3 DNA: TGTGCCAGCAGCCAAGAACCCGGGACTGGAAACACCATATATTTT; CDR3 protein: CASSQEPGTGNTIYF
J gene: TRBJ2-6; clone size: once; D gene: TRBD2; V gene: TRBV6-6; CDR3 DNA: TGTGCCAGCAGACCCACGGGGGGGGCTGGGGCCAACGTCCTGACTTTC; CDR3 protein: CASRPTGGAGANVLTF
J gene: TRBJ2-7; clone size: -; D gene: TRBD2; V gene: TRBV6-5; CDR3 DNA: TGTGCCAGCTACACTAGCGGGGCCGTCTACGAGCAGTACTTC; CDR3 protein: CASYTSGAVYEQYF
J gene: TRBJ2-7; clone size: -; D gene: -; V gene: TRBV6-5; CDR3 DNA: TGTGCCAGCAGTTACTCGAGGGGGGCGACCTACGAGCAGTACTTC; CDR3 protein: CASSYSRGATYEQYF
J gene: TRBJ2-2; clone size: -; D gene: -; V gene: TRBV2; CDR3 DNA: TGTGCCAGCAGAGTTCGGGGGCCCGGGTGGACCGGGGAGCTGTTTTTT; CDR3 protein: CASRVRGPGWTGELFF
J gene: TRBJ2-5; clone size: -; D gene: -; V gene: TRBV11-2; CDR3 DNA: TGTGCCAGCAGCCCGGGGATTGTCGGGATCGAGACCCAGTACTTC; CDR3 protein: CASSPGIVGIETQYF
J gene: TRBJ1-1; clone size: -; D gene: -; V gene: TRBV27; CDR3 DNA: TGTGCCAGCAGTTTAACCCGGAACACTGAAGCTTTCTTT; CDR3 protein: CASSLTRNTEAFF
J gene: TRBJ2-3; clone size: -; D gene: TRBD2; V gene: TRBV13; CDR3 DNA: TGTGCCAGCAGCCGGAATAGCGGGGCGGTGAATACGCAGTATTTT; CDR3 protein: CASSRNSGAVNTQYF
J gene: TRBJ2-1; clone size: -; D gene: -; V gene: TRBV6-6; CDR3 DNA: TGTGCCAGCAGTTTAATAGGAGGGACCTACAATGAGCAGTTCTTC; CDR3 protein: CASSLIGGTYNEQFF
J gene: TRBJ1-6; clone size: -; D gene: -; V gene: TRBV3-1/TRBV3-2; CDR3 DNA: TGTGCCAGCAGCCCCGGACAGAGATTTAATTCACCCCTCCACTTT; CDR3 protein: CASSPGQRFNSPLHF
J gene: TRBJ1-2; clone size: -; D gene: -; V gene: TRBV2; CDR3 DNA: TGTGCCAACCGGGACGACGGGCCCTATGGCTACACCTTC; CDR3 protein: CANRDDGPYGYTF
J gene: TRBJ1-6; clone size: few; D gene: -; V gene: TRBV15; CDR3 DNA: TGTGCCACCAGCGCCCCCGGGGAAGGGACCACACCCCTCCACTTT; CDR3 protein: CATSAPGEGTTPLHF
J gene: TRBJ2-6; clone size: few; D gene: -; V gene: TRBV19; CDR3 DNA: TGTGCCAGTAGCATGCGAACTGGGGCCAACGTCCTGACTTTC; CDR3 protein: CASSMRTGANVLTF
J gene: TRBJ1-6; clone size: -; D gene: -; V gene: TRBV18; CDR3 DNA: TGTGCCAGCTCACCCCTCCTTACGGACACTAATTCACCCCTCCACTTT; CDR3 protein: CASSPLLTDTNSPLHF
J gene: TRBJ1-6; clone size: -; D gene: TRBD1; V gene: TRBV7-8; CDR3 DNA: TGTGCCAGCAGTTCCGGACAGGTCGGGAATTCACCCCTCCACTTT; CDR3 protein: CASSSGQVGNSPLHF
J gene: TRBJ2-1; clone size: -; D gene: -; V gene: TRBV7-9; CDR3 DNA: TGTGCCAGCAGCCAGTTTTTGTATGAGCAGTTCTTC; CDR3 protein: CASSQFLYEQFF
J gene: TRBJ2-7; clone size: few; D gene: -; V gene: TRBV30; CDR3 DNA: TGTGCCTGGAGTCCCATGTTAGGGGGCTACGAGCAGTACTTC; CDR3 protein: CAWSPMLGGYEQYF
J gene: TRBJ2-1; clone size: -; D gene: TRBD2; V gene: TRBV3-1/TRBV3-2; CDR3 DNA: TGTGCCAGCAGCCAAAAAAGCGGGGGCAGAACAACGAGCTCCTACAATGAGCAGTTCTTC; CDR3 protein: CASSQKSGGRTTSSYNEQFF
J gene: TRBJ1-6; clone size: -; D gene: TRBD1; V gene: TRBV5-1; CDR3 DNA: TGCGCCAGCAGCTTGGGACAGGGGGCGGAATCACCCCTCCACTTT; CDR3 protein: CASSLGQGAESPLHF
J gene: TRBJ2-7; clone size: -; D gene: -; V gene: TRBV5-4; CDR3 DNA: TGTGCCAGCAGCCCCGAGGCTGGCGTAGGGAACTCCTACGAGCAGTACTTC; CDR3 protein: CASSPEAGVGNSYEQYF
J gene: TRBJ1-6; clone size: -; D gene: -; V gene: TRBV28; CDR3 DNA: TGTGCCAGCATTCGGATAGGATCACCCCTCCACTTT; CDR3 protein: CASIRIGSPLHF
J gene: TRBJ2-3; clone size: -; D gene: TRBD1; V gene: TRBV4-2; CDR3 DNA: TGTGCCAGCAGCCAAGACGTCTCGGGACAGCTTAGGACGCAGTATTTT; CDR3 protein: CASSQDVSGQLRTQYF
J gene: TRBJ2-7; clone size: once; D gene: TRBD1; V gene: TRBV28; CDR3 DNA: TGTGCCAGCAGTTCCCCGGGACAGGGGGGGAACGAGCAGTACTTC; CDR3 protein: CASSSPGQGGNEQYF
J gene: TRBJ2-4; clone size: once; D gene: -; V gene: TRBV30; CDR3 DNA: TGTGCCTGGATGATGGACAGGAGGGGAAACATTCAGTACTTC; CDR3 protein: CAWMMDRRGNIQYF
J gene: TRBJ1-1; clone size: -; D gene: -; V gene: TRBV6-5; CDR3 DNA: TGTGCCAGCACCGGGGAGGGCACTGAAGCTTTCTTT; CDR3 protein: CASTGEGTEAFF
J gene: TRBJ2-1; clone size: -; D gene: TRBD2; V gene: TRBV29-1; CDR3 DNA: TGCAGCGCTAGCGGGGTCTACAATGAGCAGTTCTTC; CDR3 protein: CSASGVYNEQFF
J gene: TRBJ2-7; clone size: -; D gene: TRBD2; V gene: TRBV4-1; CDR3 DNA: TGCGCCAGCAGCCAGCCCGGTAGCGGGATGTACTCCTACGAGCAGTACTTC; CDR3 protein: CASSQPGSGMYSYEQYF
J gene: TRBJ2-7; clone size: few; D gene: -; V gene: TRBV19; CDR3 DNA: TGTGCCAGTAGTATGGGAGTTTTAGGGCCATACGAGCAGTACTTC; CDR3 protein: CASSMGVLGPYEQYF
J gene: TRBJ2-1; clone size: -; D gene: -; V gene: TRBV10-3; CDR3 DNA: TGTGCCATCAGTGAGCCCTTAAATGAGCAGTTCTTC; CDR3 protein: CAISEPLNEQFF
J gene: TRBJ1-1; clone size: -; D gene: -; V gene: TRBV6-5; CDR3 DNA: TGTGCCAGCAGTTACGATGGGGACACTGAAGCTTTCTTT; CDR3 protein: CASSYDGDTEAFF
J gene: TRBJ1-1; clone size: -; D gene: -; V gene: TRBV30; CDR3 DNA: TGTGCCTGGAGTGTTCGCGGGGGGACCACTGAAGCTTTCTTT; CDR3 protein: CAWSVRGGTTEAFF
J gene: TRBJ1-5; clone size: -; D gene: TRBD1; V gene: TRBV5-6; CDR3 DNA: TGTGCCAGCATCGGGGACTACGGGACAGCTAGCAATCAGCCCCAGCATTTT; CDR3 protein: CASIGDYGTASNQPQHF
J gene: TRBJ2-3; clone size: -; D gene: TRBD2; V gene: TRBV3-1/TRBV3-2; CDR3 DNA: TGTGCCAGCAGACTGCTAGCGGGAGGTGGGGATACGCAGTATTTT; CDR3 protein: CASRLLAGGGDTQYF
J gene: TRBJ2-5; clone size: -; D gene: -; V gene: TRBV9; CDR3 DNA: TGTGCCAGCAGCGGCGGCAGGGGGGAAGGGACCCAGTACTTC; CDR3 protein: CASSGGRGEGTQYF